These 29 T cell receptor beta chains were sequenced from one sample in a study of cytomegalovirus exposure and HLA in healthy donors. With 60 Vbeta and 13 Jbeta primers, the PCR was carried out. Clones were read by immunoSEQ multiplex PCR, and TCRdb kept only the in-frame ones, dropping some. This sample's table reports 95,000 to 150,000 clones. The sample was PBMCs. The receptors stem from a man younger than 35 in good health and CMV-seronegative.

The gene calls are TRBV6-1 and TRBJ1-2; 11 bases are a match to TRBD1. The CDR3 runs to 15 residues. The V gene end was trimmed by 8 bases and the J gene end by 0 bases; junction bases not matched to a gene: 5. The V gene's germline CDR1 is MNHNS and CDR2 SASEGT. The CDR3 DNA reads as TGTGCCAGCGCCCGGGACAGGGGGACTAACTATGGCTACACCTTC. Encoded protein: CASARDRGTNYGYTF.

DNA for the CDR3: TGTGCCAGCACCATTGGCCCTTACACTGAAGCTTTCTTT. Its protein is CASTIGPYTEAFF. The rearrangement uses TRBV6-1 and TRBJ1-1; no clear D. The CDR3 spans 13 residues. The germline CDR1 and CDR2 sequences are MNHNS and SASEGT. The V and J ends lost 7 bases and 3 bases respectively, with 12 bases between them.

This chain uses TRBV9 with TRBJ1-5, with D hard to call. CDR3 length equals 13 residues. CDR1 and CDR2 from the germline V gene are SGDLS and YYNGEE. The V end was cut by 0 bases, the J end by 5 bases, with 6 bases between. CDR3 in amino acids: CASSVGPHQPQHF. Here the CDR3 DNA reads TGTGCCAGCAGCGTAGGGCCCCATCAGCCCCAGCATTTT.

The chain joins TRBV5-1 to TRBJ2-7; 8 bases fit TRBD2. The germline V gene encodes CDR1 SGHRS and CDR2 YFSETQ. The CDR3 consists of 15 residues. Trimming removed 4 bases from V and 0 bases from J; junction bases left unmatched: 6. In DNA form, the CDR3 reads TGCGCCAGCAGCCCAATGGCGGGGGGCTCCTACGAGCAGTACTTC. As protein: CASSPMAGGSYEQYF.

The chain links TRBV5-1 to TRBJ1-3; no reliable D call. Germline V gene sequence: CDR1 SGHRS, CDR2 YFSETQ. The CDR3 loop spans 17 amino acids. Between the trimmed V and J ends, which lost 0 bases and 0 bases, there was a span of 13 bases. The CDR3 is CASSLVNLQHSGNTIYF. CDR3 in DNA: TGCGCCAGCAGCTTGGTTAATCTACAGCACTCTGGAAACACCATATATTTT. Supplemented by reference TRBV5-1 and TRBJ1-3, the full variable domain reads KAGVTQTPRYLIKTRGQQVTLSCSPISGHRSVSWYQQTPGQGLQFLFEYFSETQRNKGNFPGRFSGRQFSNSRSEMNVSTLELGDSALYLCASSLVNLQHSGNTIYFGEGSWLTVV.

The chain uses TRBV29-1 and TRBJ2-2; D perhaps matches TRBD1 (6 bases). Per germline, CDR1 SQVTM and CDR2 ANQGSEA. This CDR3 has 16 residues. Trimming cost V 1 base and J 0 bases, with 12 bases left between them. The CDR3: CSVEGLDRPNTGELFF. The CDR3 DNA reads TGCAGCGTTGAAGGACTGGACAGACCGAACACCGGGGAGCTGTTTTTT.

The chain employs TRBV11-2 and TRBJ2-1; D possibly corresponds to TRBD2 (5 bases). V lost 1 base to trimming and J lost 4 bases, with 14 bases between them. The CDR3 is made up of 16 amino acids. Germline V lookup: CDR1 SGHAT, CDR2 FQNNGV. As DNA, the CDR3 is TGTGCCAGCAGCTTAGTTTGGGCAGCGGATTACAATGAGCAGTTCTTC. As protein: CASSLVWAADYNEQFF.

This chain joins TRBV18 and TRBJ2-7; TRBD1 matches 7 bases. There are 14 residues in the CDR3. CDR1 KGHSH and CDR2 LQKENI come from the germline V gene. The trim removed 3 bases at V and 2 bases at J, leaving 4 bases unmatched. Here the CDR3 DNA reads TGTGCCAGCTCACCTGACAGGGACGCCTACGAGCAGTACTTC. The encoded protein is CASSPDRDAYEQYF.

The V and J genes are TRBV30 and TRBJ2-3; TRBD1 agrees at 7 bases. J lost 3 bases, V lost 8 bases, and 11 bases had no gene match. CDR1 is GTSNPN and CDR2 is SVGIG in the germline V gene (reference sequence). This CDR3 contains 14 residues. The CDR3 loop is CAGQTGDGTDTQYF. CDR3 bases: TGTGCCGGACAAACAGGGGATGGAACAGATACGCAGTATTTT. The full variable domain, rest sourced from reference TRBV30 and TRBJ2-3, is SQTIHQWPATLVQPVGSPLSLECTVEGTSNPNLYWYRQAAGRGLQLLFYSVGIGQISSEVPQNLSASRPQDRQFILSSKKLLLSDSGFYLCAGQTGDGTDTQYFGPGTRLTVL.

This sequence joins TRBV5-1 and TRBJ2-5; the D gene is possibly TRBD1 (6 bases). The CDR3 extends over 14 amino acids. Looked up from germline, CDR1 is SGHRS and CDR2 is YFSETQ. The V and J ends lost 4 bases and 4 bases respectively, with 14 bases between them. The CDR3 loop is CASSEQGSGETQYF. In DNA, the CDR3 is TGCGCCAGCAGCGAACAGGGCTCAGGAGAGACCCAGTACTTC.

This chain connects TRBV19 to TRBJ2-7, with 7 nucleotides matching TRBD1. The CDR3 spans 13 residues. CDR1 and CDR2 from the germline V gene are LNHDA and SQIVND (reference sequence). V dropped 6 bases and J dropped 4; count of bases not matched to a gene: 6. The CDR3 coding sequence is TGTGCCAGTAGCTTAACAGGGGCATACGAGCAGTACTTC. Its translation: CASSLTGAYEQYF.

The chain couples TRBV28 to TRBJ2-1; TRBD2 aligns across 9 bases. The CDR3 runs to 15 residues. V shed 6 bases and J 4 bases; nucleotides not matched to a gene: 7. In germline, CDR1 is MDHEN, CDR2 SYDVKM. The CDR3 DNA reads as TGTGCCAGCAGCCTGCCGACTAGCGGATACAATGAGCAGTTCTTC. As protein: CASSLPTSGYNEQFF.

The chain combines TRBV20-1 with TRBJ1-2, with D hard to call. Germline assignment: CDR1 DFQATT and CDR2 SNEGSKA (reference sequence). V dropped 2 bases and J dropped 10 bases, with 11 bases sitting between them. The CDR3 sequence is 11 residues long. The CDR3 region is CSARSHTTYTF. CDR3 coding DNA: TGCAGTGCTAGATCGCATACTACCTACACCTTC.

V gene TRBV28 combines with J gene TRBJ2-7; D is uncertain. Trimming stripped 2 bases from V and 6 bases from J, with 8 bases between. The CDR3 sequence is 12 residues long. From germline, CDR1 is MDHEN and CDR2 SYDVKM. The CDR3 DNA is TGTGCCAGCAGTTTACCCCTCCTCGAGCAGTACTTC. It translates to CASSLPLLEQYF.

The chain couples TRBV5-4 to TRBJ1-1; 11 nucleotides line up with TRBD1. This CDR3 is built from 15 residues. The V gene end was trimmed by 0 bases and the J gene end by 4 bases; junction bases not matched to a gene: 2. Per germline, CDR1 SGHNT and CDR2 YYREEE (reference sequence). This CDR3 reads CASSLVGQGGTEAFF. The CDR3 DNA reads TGTGCCAGCAGCTTGGTGGGACAGGGGGGCACTGAAGCTTTCTTT.

The V and J genes are TRBV7-9 and TRBJ1-1, with 8 bases lining up with TRBD1. Trimming took 2 bases from V and 5 from J; bases not matched to a gene: 4. This CDR3 is 14 amino acids long. Germline CDR1 reads SEHNR; CDR2 reads FQNEAQ (reference sequence). The CDR3 DNA reads as TGTGCCAGCAGCTTAAAGGGACAGGAGACTGAAGCTTTCTTT. Encoded protein: CASSLKGQETEAFF.

The rearrangement links TRBV20-1 to TRBJ2-5, with 7 bases lining up with TRBD1. The CDR3 totals 11 residues. V trimming: 3 bases; J trimming: 5 bases; junction bases outside the gene matches: 0. Germline loops: CDR1 DFQATT, CDR2 SNEGSKA (reference sequence). The DNA for the CDR3 is TGCAGTGCTAGGGACAGGGAGACCCAGTACTTC. Translating gives CSARDRETQYF.

The chain links TRBV14 to TRBJ1-5; D is undetermined. The V gene's germline CDR1 is SGHDN and CDR2 FVKESK. V lost 5 bases to trimming and J lost 3 bases, with 20 bases between them. The CDR3 extends over 17 amino acids. CDR3 region: CASSCGNWPPPNQPQHF. The CDR3 DNA sequence: TGTGCCAGCAGCTGTGGTAATTGGCCGCCGCCCAATCAGCCCCAGCATTTT.

The gene calls are TRBV19 and TRBJ1-5, with TRBD1 matching over 9 bases. V shed 3 bases, J shed 4 bases, and the junction held 7 bases outside the gene matches. The CDR3 consists of 16 residues. Germline CDR1 is LNHDA and CDR2 is SQIVND (reference sequence). In DNA, the CDR3 is TGTGCCAGTAGTATTCCCTGGACAGGGGTGAATCAGCCCCAGCATTTT. This encodes CASSIPWTGVNQPQHF.

The chain employs TRBV10-3 and TRBJ2-1; D is perhaps TRBD1 (6 bases). The ends were cut back, 6 bases at V and 2 bases at J, with 14 bases in the middle. This CDR3 spans 15 amino acids. From germline, CDR1 is ENHRY and CDR2 SYGVKD. The CDR3 region has the DNA TGTGCCATCAGGACAGGAGGAATTACCTACAATGAGCAGTTCTTC. This codes for CAIRTGGITYNEQFF.

V gene TRBV28 combines with J gene TRBJ2-6, with TRBD1 as a possible D gene (7 bases). V was shortened by 3 bases and J by 2 bases, with 20 bases between the two germline ends. CDR3 length: 19 residues. CDR1 and CDR2 (germline): MDHEN, SYDVKM. CDR3 sequence: CASSLLEDRRGPGANVLTF. The CDR3 DNA reads as TGTGCCAGCAGTTTGCTTGAGGACAGGAGGGGCCCTGGGGCCAACGTCCTGACTTTC. Variable domain in full (rest from reference TRBV28 and TRBJ2-6): DVKVTQSSRYLVKRTGEKVFLECVQDMDHENMFWYRQDPGLGLRLIYFSYDVKMKEKGDIPEGYSVSREKKERFSLILESASTNQTSMYLCASSLLEDRRGPGANVLTFGAGSRLTVL.

This chain links TRBV10-3 with TRBJ2-5, with 9 bases aligning to TRBD1. The CDR3 covers 11 residues. Germline V gene sequence: CDR1 ENHRY, CDR2 SYGVKD. V lost 10 bases, J lost 5 bases, and 2 bases stayed unmatched. This CDR3 reads CATGQGETQYF. In DNA form, the CDR3 reads TGTGCCACCGGACAGGGGGAGACCCAGTACTTC.

A remark on this clone: Additional DNA sequences in this sample encode the identical CDR3. The rearrangement links TRBV19 to TRBJ1-1, with D possibly TRBD1 on 6 matching bases. Germline V gene data show CDR1 as LNHDA and CDR2 as SQIVND (reference sequence). CDR3 size: 13 residues. V lost 9 bases to trimming and J lost 3 bases, with 14 bases between them. The CDR3 DNA reads TGTGCCAGCCGCAGGGGTGGTGACACTGAAGCTTTCTTT. Translated: CASRRGGDTEAFF.

The genes are TRBV7-6 and TRBJ2-2; D perhaps matches TRBD1 (6 bases). V was pared by 5 bases and J by 4 bases, with 14 bases between. The CDR3 length is 15 residues. Germline V lookup: CDR1 SGHVS, CDR2 FNYEAQ. The CDR3 bases are TGTGCCAGCAGCCCTTCGAACAGGGTCACCGGGGAGCTGTTTTTT. Amino acids: CASSPSNRVTGELFF.

The chain couples TRBV9 to TRBJ1-1, with a weak D call TRBD1 (5 bases). CDR3 length equals 15 residues. The V end was cut by 1 base, the J end by 2 bases, with 12 bases between. CDR1 and CDR2 (germline): SGDLS, YYNGEE. The CDR3 DNA follows: TGTGCCAGCAGCGTAACTCAGGGCCCCAACACTGAAGCTTTCTTT. Residues: CASSVTQGPNTEAFF.

The chain carries TRBV19 and TRBJ2-7, with D hard to call. The germline CDR1 and CDR2 sequences are LNHDA and SQIVND (reference sequence). Trimming removed 7 bases at V and 3 bases at J, with 10 bases between. CDR3 length: 12 residues. In nucleotides, the CDR3 is TGTGCCAGTATGGATAGCCTCTACGAGCAGTACTTC. This codes for CASMDSLYEQYF.

In nucleotides, the CDR3 is TGTGCCAGCAGTTGGGACTATCAAGAGACCCAGTACTTC. This codes for CASSWDYQETQYF. The rearrangement uses TRBV6-1 and TRBJ2-5, with 7 bases that match TRBD2. Losses at the gene ends were 5 bases for V and 2 bases for J; bases not matched to a gene: 2. The CDR3 is 13 residues long. The V gene's germline CDR1 is MNHNS and CDR2 SASEGT.

The J gene is TRBJ2-7, the V gene TRBV9; possible D gene TRBD1, 5 bases. Per the germline V gene, CDR1 is SGDLS and CDR2 is YYNGEE. The CDR3 loop spans 12 amino acids. Trimming removed 2 bases from V and 6 bases from J, with 9 bases in between. The CDR3 DNA reads TGTGCCAGCAGCGTCCAGGGCGGCGAGCAGTACTTC. Encoded protein: CASSVQGGEQYF. The variable domain in full, completed from reference TRBV9 and TRBJ2-7, reads DSGVTQTPKHLITATGQRVTLRCSPRSGDLSVYWYQQSLDQGLQFLIQYYNGEERAKGNILERFSAQQFPDLHSELNLSSLELGDSALYFCASSVQGGEQYFGPGTRLTVT.

The chain uses TRBV25-1 and TRBJ1-5, with 10 positions matching TRBD1. J gave up 4 bases and V 1 base, and 7 bases lay outside the gene matches. Germline CDR1 is MGHDK and CDR2 is SYGVNS. This CDR3 region has 17 residues. CDR3 DNA sequence: TGTGCCAGCAGTGAATCTGGGACAGGGGTACGGAATCAGCCCCAGCATTTT. This codes for CASSESGTGVRNQPQHF.